This T cell receptor (beta chain) is drawn from a study of blood T cell repertoires in COVID-19. The wider study: Samples of COVID-19 (acute and convalescent) were obtained from the United States, Italy and Spain. The cDNA or gDNA used as material had been derived from T cells, B-cell-depleted T cells, or PBMCs.

Seattle patients were enrolled during active infection and followed longitudinally. Germline V gives CDR1 MNHEY, CDR2 SVGAGI. With 2 bases clipped from V and 5 bases from J, the junction kept 9 bases outside the gene matches. The CDR3 has 16 residues. Methods used by the authors: How many nucleated cells were present was estimated from reference gene primer amplification. Sequenced by immunoSEQ multiplex PCR; TCRdb stores in-frame clones only, minus some. V, J and clone size are those of that table, while D and trimming were read from the DNA. The sample lists approximately 210,000 clones, about 93% occurring once.

This clonotype was sampled from a man younger than 45 with COVID-19, enrolled during active disease. Sequencing input: peripheral blood. The rearrangement joins TRBV6-5 to TRBJ2-5; 9 bases agree with TRBD2. The CDR3 DNA sequence: TGTGCCAGCAGTTACATAGCTAGCGGGGCGCGGGAGACCCAGTACTTC. This encodes CASSYIASGARETQYF.